The 19 T cell receptor beta chains below were found in one sample sequenced in a study of blood T cell repertoires in COVID-19. Profiling relied on immunoSEQ multiplex PCR, and the TCRdb table lists in-frame clones only, not all of them. Of under 200,000 clones in the sample, around four fifths were seen once. Sequencing was carried out using peripheral blood. These receptors originate from a woman aged 25 to 39 with acute or convalescent COVID-19.

The chain employs TRBV27 and TRBJ2-3, with 14 bases matching TRBD2. Germline V lookup: CDR1 MNHEY, CDR2 SMNVEV (reference sequence). With 5 bases clipped from V and 4 bases from J, the junction kept 5 bases outside the gene matches. The CDR3 is 16 amino acids. The CDR3 DNA follows: TGTGCCAGCAGTATGGGACTAGCGGGAGAAGCAGATACGCAGTATTTT. It specifies CASSMGLAGEADTQYF.

The genes are TRBV3-1 (or the pseudogene TRBV3-2) and TRBJ1-6; 11 bases are shared with TRBD1. The ends lost 7 bases at V and 7 bases at J; junction bases unmatched: 6. The V gene's germline CDR1 is LGHDT and CDR2 YNNKEL (reference sequence). This CDR3 has 15 amino acids. CDR3: CASNGTGGHNSPLHF. CDR3 nucleotides: TGTGCCAGCAACGGGACAGGGGGTCACAATTCACCCCTCCACTTT.

The chain employs TRBV6-2 or TRBV6-3 and TRBJ2-7, with 7 nucleotides matching TRBD2. This CDR3 contains 16 residues. Per germline, CDR1 MNHEY and CDR2 SVGEGT. J lost 2 bases, V lost 4 bases, and 11 bases had no gene match. CDR3 sequence reads: CASSWGASGITYEQYF. CDR3 nucleotides: TGTGCCAGCAGTTGGGGTGCTAGCGGCATAACCTACGAGCAGTACTTC.

This clone was seen only a few times. The rearrangement uses TRBV7-9 and TRBJ1-2; D is possibly TRBD1 (6 bases). CDR1 is SEHNR, CDR2 FQNEAQ, per germline (reference sequence). V was trimmed by 5 bases and J by 4 bases, leaving 11 bases between them. The CDR3 has 13 residues. The CDR3 nucleotides read TGTGCCAGCAGCGGTGACAGGATCTATGGCTACACCTTC. This codes for CASSGDRIYGYTF.

This clone was observed once. The rearrangement uses TRBV19 and TRBJ1-1; a possible D gene is TRBD1 (5 bases). The CDR3 spans 15 residues. Trimming took off 0 bases at V and 1 base at J, with 9 bases between the two ends. Looked up from germline, CDR1 is LNHDA and CDR2 is SQIVND (reference sequence). The CDR3 coding sequence is TGTGCCAGTAGTATAGAGGACATTGAGAACACTGAAGCTTTCTTT. This codes for CASSIEDIENTEAFF.

This sequence joins TRBV7-2 and TRBJ2-2; D not resolved. This CDR3 has 13 amino acids. Germline V gene sequence: CDR1 SGHTA, CDR2 FQGNSA. The V gene lost 5 bases and the J gene lost 5 bases, with 9 bases spanning the gap. The CDR3 region is CASSPKLTGELFF. The CDR3 DNA sequence: TGTGCCAGCAGCCCGAAGCTAACCGGGGAGCTGTTTTTT.

The chain combines TRBV28 with TRBJ2-7, with D perhaps TRBD1 (6 bases). Germline V gene sequence: CDR1 MDHEN, CDR2 SYDVKM. The CDR3 has 15 residues. V was shortened by 5 bases and J by 2 bases, with 16 bases between the two germline ends. DNA of the CDR3: TGTGCCAGCAGTGGATACAGGGTGGTGGCCTACGAGCAGTACTTC. It translates to CASSGYRVVAYEQYF.

This chain uses TRBV21-1 with TRBJ2-3; the DNA was not used to check the table's D call, TRBD2. TRBV21-1 corresponds to a pseudogene. The CDR3 contains 19 residues. CDR3 DNA sequence: TGTGCCAGCAGCAAAAATCGGACGGGGGTATCCCCCGGCACAGATACGCAGTATTTT. It specifies CASSKNRTGVSPGTDTQYF.

The chain recombines TRBV5-1 with TRBJ2-1; TRBD2 aligns across 12 bases. CDR1 is SGHRS and CDR2 is YFSETQ in the germline V gene. The CDR3 length is 16 residues. V shed 3 bases and J 4 bases; nucleotides not matched to a gene: 5. This CDR3 is CASSSTSGGSYNEQFF. In DNA, the CDR3 is TGCGCCAGCAGCTCGACTAGCGGGGGATCATACAATGAGCAGTTCTTC.

The chain combines TRBV29-1 with TRBJ2-7; 8 bases fit TRBD1. The germline gives CDR1 SQVTM, CDR2 ANQGSEA. Germline trimming cut 4 bases from V and 4 bases from J; bases unmatched to any gene: 6. This CDR3 spans 13 amino acids. This CDR3 reads CSVGRTGSYEQYF. The DNA of the CDR3 is TGCAGCGTTGGAAGGACAGGGAGTTACGAGCAGTACTTC.

The rearrangement uses TRBV7-2 and TRBJ2-1, with D perhaps matching TRBD2 (6 bases). There are 15 residues in the CDR3. Per the germline V gene, CDR1 is SGHTA and CDR2 is FQGNSA. Trimming shortened V by 4 bases and J by 3 bases, and 13 bases separated the two germline ends. In DNA, the CDR3 is TGTGCCAGCAGCTCCGTAGCGGCGAACTACAATGAGCAGTTCTTC. Residues: CASSSVAANYNEQFF.

The CDR3, as DNA: TGCGCCAGCAGCCAAGATTGGCTCCAGGACAGACTCAGCTATGGCTACACCTTC. Its translation is CASSQDWLQDRLSYGYTF. The chain is built from TRBV4-3 and TRBJ1-2; a weak D match, TRBD1 (6 bases). The CDR3 sequence is 18 residues long. Germline loops: CDR1 LGHNA, CDR2 YSLEER. The ends were cut back, 0 bases at V and 4 bases at J, with 21 bases in the middle.

This chain uses TRBV6-5 with TRBJ2-2; D might be TRBD2 (5 bases). Germline V CDR1 and CDR2: MNHEY, SVGAGI. V was pared by 10 bases and J by 4 bases, with 19 bases between. The CDR3 has 15 amino acids. The CDR3 nucleotides are TGTGCCACCAGACGGCCCGACTACTTCACCGGGGAGCTGTTTTTT. Translation gives CATRRPDYFTGELFF.

The V and J genes are TRBV14 and TRBJ2-4; 7 nucleotides line up with TRBD2. The CDR3 loop spans 15 amino acids. V lost 1 base and J lost 8; bases outside the gene matches: 8. CDR1 is SGHDN, CDR2 FVKESK, per germline. The CDR3 loop is CASSQALGLMDIQYF. The CDR3 nucleotides are TGTGCCAGCAGCCAAGCCCTGGGACTAATGGACATTCAGTACTTC.

This rearrangement joins TRBV27 to TRBJ1-6; possible D gene TRBD1, 5 bases. Germline V gene sequence: CDR1 MNHEY, CDR2 SMNVEV (reference sequence). V was cut by 5 bases and J by 8 bases, with 19 bases left in between. This CDR3 is 16 amino acids long. This chain's CDR3 is CASSNPKTAIDSPLHF. The CDR3 DNA reads as TGTGCCAGCAGTAATCCCAAGACAGCTATCGATTCACCCCTCCACTTT.

This clone was counted only a few times. The J gene is TRBJ2-2, the V gene TRBV11-3; maybe TRBD2 (6 bases). CDR1 and CDR2 (germline): SGHNT, YENEEA. Trimming left V 9 bases short and J 5 bases short, with 10 bases between. The length of the CDR3 is 12 residues. CDR3 DNA: TGTGCCAGTGGGGGGAGAACCGGGGAGCTGTTTTTT. Amino acids: CASGGRTGELFF.

The chain uses TRBV5-6 and TRBJ2-3; D is uncertain. The CDR3 runs 15 residues. V was shortened by 4 bases and J by 1 base, with 13 bases between the two germline ends. CDR1 and CDR2 from the germline V gene are SGHDT and YYEEEE. The CDR3 region is CASSVAGPGTDTQYF. The CDR3 coding sequence is TGTGCCAGCAGCGTGGCTGGGCCGGGCACAGATACGCAGTATTTT.

CDR3 DNA sequence: TGTGCCAGCAGCCAGCGCGGGAGGGCAGATACGCAGTATTTT. The encoded protein is CASSQRGRADTQYF. V gene TRBV4-2 combines with J gene TRBJ2-3, with TRBD2 matching over 9 bases. The CDR3 runs to 14 residues. CDR1 is LGHNA, CDR2 YNFKEQ, per germline. V trimming: 3 bases; J trimming: 4 bases; junction bases outside the gene matches: 2.

As DNA, the CDR3 is TGTGCCAGCTCACCTCGGTCGACAGGGAACGCTGGGGCCAACGTCCTGACTTTC. Its translation is CASSPRSTGNAGANVLTF. The chain has TRBV18 and TRBJ2-6; 7 positions match TRBD1. The germline V gene encodes CDR1 KGHSH and CDR2 LQKENI. V shed 3 bases and J 2 bases; nucleotides not matched to a gene: 10. The length of the CDR3 is 18 residues.